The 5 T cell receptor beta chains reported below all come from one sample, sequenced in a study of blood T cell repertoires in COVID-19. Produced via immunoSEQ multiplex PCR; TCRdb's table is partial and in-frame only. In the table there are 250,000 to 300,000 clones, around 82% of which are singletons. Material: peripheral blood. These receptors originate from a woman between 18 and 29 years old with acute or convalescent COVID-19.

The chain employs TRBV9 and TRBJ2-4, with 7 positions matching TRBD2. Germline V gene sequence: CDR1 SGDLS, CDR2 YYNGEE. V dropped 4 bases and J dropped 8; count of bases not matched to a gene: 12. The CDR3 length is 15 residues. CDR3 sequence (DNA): TGTGCCAGCAGCCCGGTCGAGGGCGGGGGTGACATTCAGTACTTC. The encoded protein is CASSPVEGGGDIQYF.

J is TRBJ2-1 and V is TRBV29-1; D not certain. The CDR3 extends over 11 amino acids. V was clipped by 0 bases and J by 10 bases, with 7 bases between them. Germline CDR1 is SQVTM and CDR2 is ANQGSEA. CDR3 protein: CSVEEVREQFF. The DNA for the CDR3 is TGCAGCGTTGAAGAAGTCAGAGAGCAGTTCTTC.

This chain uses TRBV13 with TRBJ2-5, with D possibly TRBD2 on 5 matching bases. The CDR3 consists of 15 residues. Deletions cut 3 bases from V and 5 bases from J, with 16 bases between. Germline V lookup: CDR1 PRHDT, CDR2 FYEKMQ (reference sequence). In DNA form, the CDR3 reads TGTGCCAGCAGCTTGAGGGCAGGCGTTCGTGAGACCCAGTACTTC. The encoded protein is CASSLRAGVRETQYF. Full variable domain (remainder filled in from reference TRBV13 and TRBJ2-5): AAGVIQSPRHLIKEKRETATLKCYPIPRHDTVYWYQQGPGQDPQFLISFYEKMQSDKGSIPDRFSAQQFSDYHSELNMSSLELGDSALYFCASSLRAGVRETQYFGPGTRLLVL.

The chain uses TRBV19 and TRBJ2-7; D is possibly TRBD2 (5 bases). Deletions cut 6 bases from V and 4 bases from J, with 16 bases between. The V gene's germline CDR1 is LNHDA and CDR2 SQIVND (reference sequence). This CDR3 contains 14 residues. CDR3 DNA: TGTGCCAGTAGCCCAGGACTGGAGCTTTACGAGCAGTACTTC. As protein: CASSPGLELYEQYF.

CDR3 in amino acids: CATSRDAGTGHDEQFF. CDR3 sequence (DNA): TGTGCCACCAGCAGAGATGCCGGGACAGGCCACGATGAGCAGTTCTTC. The chain uses TRBV15 and TRBJ2-1; TRBD1 matches at 8 bases. The CDR3 has 16 residues. Germline values: CDR1 LNHNV, CDR2 YYDKDF (reference sequence). Trimming cost V 0 bases and J 8 bases; bases outside gene matches: 9.